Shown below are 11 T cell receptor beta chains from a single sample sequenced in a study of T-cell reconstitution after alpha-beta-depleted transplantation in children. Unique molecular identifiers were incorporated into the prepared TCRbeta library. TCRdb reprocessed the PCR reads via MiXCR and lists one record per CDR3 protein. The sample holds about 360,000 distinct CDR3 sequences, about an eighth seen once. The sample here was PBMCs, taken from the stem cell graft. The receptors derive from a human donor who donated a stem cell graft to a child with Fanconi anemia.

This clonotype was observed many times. The CDR3 sequence is CASSFLAGKYNEQFF. In DNA form, the CDR3 reads TGTGCCAGCAGCTTCCTAGCGGGGAAGTACAATGAGCAGTTCTTC. This chain joins TRBV7-8 and TRBJ2-1; the match to TRBD2 covers 9 bases. The trim removed 3 bases at V and 4 bases at J, leaving 4 bases unmatched. The CDR3 spans 15 residues. The germline V gene encodes CDR1 SGHVS and CDR2 FQNEAQ.

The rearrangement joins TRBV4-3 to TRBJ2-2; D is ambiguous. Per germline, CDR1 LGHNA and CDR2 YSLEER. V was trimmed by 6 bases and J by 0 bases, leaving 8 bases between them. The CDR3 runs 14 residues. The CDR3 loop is CASRYTPNTGELFF. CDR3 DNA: TGCGCCAGCAGATACACACCGAACACCGGGGAGCTGTTTTTT.

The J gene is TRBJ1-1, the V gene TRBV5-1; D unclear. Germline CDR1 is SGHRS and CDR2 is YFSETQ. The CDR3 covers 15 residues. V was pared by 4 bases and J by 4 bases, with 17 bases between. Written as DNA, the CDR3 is TGCGCCAGCAGCCCGGGAGGGATCCGCGGCACTGAAGCTTTCTTT. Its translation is CASSPGGIRGTEAFF.

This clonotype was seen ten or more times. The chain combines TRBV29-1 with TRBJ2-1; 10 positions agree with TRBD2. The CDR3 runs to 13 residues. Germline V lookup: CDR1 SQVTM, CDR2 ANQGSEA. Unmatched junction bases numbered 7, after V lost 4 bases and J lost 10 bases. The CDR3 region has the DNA TGCAGCGTTGTAGCGGGGGGCCCCTGGGAGCAGTTCTTC. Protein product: CSVVAGGPWEQFF.

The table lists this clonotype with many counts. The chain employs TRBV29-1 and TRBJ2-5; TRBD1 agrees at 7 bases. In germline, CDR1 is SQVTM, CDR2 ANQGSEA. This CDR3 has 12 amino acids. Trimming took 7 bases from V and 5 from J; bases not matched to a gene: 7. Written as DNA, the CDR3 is TGCAGCGGATCCGAGGGGGCTGAGACCCAGTACTTC. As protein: CSGSEGAETQYF. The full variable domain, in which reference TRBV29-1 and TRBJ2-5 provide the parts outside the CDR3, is SAVISQKPSRDICQRGTSLTIQCQVDSQVTMMFWYRQQPGQSLTLIATANQGSEATYESGFVIDKFPISRPNLTFSTLTVSNMSPEDSSIYLCSGSEGAETQYFGPGTRLLVL.

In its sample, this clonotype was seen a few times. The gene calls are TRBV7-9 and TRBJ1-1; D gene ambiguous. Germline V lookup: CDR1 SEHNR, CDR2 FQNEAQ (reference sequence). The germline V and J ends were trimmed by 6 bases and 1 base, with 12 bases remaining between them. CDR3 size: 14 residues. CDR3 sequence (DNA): TGTGCCAGCAGGGCCGTACTATCGAACACTGAAGCTTTCTTT. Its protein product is CASRAVLSNTEAFF.

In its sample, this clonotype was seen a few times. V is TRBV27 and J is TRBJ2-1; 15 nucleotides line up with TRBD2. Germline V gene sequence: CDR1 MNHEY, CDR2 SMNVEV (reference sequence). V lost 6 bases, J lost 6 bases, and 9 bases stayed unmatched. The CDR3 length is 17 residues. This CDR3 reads CASSSPGLAGGVNEQFF. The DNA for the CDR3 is TGTGCCAGCAGCTCCCCTGGACTAGCGGGGGGGGTCAATGAGCAGTTCTTC.

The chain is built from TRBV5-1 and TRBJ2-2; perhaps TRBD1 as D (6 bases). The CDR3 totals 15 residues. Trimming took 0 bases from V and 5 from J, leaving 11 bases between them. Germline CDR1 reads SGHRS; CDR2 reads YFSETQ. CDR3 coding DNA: TGCGCCAGCAGCTTGGACAGGGCCCAGACCGGGGAGCTGTTTTTT. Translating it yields CASSLDRAQTGELFF.

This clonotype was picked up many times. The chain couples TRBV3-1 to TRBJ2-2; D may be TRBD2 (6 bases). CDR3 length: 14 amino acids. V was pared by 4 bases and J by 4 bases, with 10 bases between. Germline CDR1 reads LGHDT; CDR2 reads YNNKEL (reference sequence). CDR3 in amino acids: CASSPTGSTGELFF. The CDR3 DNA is TGTGCCAGCAGCCCGACCGGGAGCACCGGGGAGCTGTTTTTT.

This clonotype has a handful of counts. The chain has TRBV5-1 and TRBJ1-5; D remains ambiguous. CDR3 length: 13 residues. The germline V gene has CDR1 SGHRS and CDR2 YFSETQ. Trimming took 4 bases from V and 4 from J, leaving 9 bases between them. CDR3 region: CASSLTPNQPQHF. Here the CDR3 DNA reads TGCGCCAGCAGCCTCACACCTAATCAGCCCCAGCATTTT.

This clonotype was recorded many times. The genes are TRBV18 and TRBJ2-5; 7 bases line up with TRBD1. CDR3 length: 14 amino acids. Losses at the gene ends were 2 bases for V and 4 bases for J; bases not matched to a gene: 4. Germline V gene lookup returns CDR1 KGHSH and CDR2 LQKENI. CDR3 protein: CASSPSTGPETQYF. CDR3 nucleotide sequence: TGTGCCAGCTCACCATCGACAGGGCCAGAGACCCAGTACTTC. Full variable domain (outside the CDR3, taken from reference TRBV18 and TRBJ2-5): NAGVMQNPRHLVRRRGQEARLRCSPMKGHSHVYWYRQLPEEGLKFMVYLQKENIIDESGMPKERFSAEFPKEGPSILRIQQVVRGDSAAYFCASSPSTGPETQYFGPGTRLLVL.